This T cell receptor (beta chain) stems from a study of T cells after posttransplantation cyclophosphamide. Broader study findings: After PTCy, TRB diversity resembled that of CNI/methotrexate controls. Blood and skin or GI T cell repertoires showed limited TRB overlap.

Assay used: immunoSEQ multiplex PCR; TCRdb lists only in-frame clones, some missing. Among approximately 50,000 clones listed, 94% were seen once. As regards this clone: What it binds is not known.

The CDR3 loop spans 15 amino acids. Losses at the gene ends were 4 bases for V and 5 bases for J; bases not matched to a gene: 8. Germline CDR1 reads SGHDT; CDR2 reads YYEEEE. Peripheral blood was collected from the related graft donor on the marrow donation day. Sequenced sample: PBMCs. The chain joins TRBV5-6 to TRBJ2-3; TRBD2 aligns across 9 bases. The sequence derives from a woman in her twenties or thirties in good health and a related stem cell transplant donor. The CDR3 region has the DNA TGTGCCAGCAGCCTCGGGACTAGCCGGTTAGATACGCAGTATTTT. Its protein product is CASSLGTSRLDTQYF.